The 14 T cell receptor beta chains below all came from one sample that was sequenced in a study of cytomegalovirus exposure and HLA in healthy donors. Here immunoSEQ multiplex PCR was the method, and the copy in TCRdb shows in-frame clones only, minus some. The sample yields roughly 60,000 clones, 92% seen once. The sequenced sample was PBMCs. These receptors were obtained from a woman aged 18-30 years in good health and CMV-seronegative.

This clone was seen once. V usage is TRBV5-6 and J usage is TRBJ1-2, with TRBD1 matching 10 bases. Germline V lookup: CDR1 SGHDT, CDR2 YYEEEE. The junction had 4 bases not matched to a gene; V was cut back by 4 bases and J by 4 bases. This CDR3 comprises 14 residues. The CDR3 reads CASSKDRGIYGYTF. DNA for the CDR3: TGTGCCAGCAGCAAGGACAGGGGGATCTATGGCTACACCTTC.

With regard to this clone: An end of the junction differs from the germline gene, which may be a read error. The chain is built from TRBV7-7 and TRBJ2-1; the D is unclear. The CDR3 totals 15 residues. Per the germline V gene, CDR1 is SSHAT and CDR2 is FNYEAQ (reference sequence). The CDR3, as DNA: TGTGCTAGCAGCTCCGAAGCTAGCTCCTACAATGAGCAGTTCTTC. Translation: CASSSEASSYNEQFF.

The table lists this clone with a count of one. The V gene is TRBV7-5, the J gene TRBJ2-2; no DNA check was done on the table's D call, TRBD1. TRBV7-5 is flagged as a pseudogene. The CDR3 is 15 amino acids. As DNA, the CDR3 is TGTGCCAGAAGCGGAGGGACAGGTCGGACCGGGGAGCTGTTTTTT. Translating gives CARSGGTGRTGELFF.

This chain links TRBV29-1 with TRBJ2-2, with D possibly TRBD2 on 5 matching bases. Germline V CDR1 and CDR2: SQVTM, ANQGSEA. The V gene lost 6 bases and the J gene lost 5 bases, with 13 bases spanning the gap. This CDR3 is built from 13 residues. In nucleotides, the CDR3 is TGCAGCGTCCACCGGGGATCGACCGGGGAGCTGTTTTTT. Translation gives CSVHRGSTGELFF.

The V and J genes are TRBV5-4 and TRBJ1-1; perhaps TRBD1 as D (5 bases). The V gene's germline CDR1 is SGHNT and CDR2 YYREEE (reference sequence). CDR3 length: 17 residues. Trimming took 0 bases from V and 0 from J, leaving 15 bases between them. CDR3 sequence (DNA): TGTGCCAGCAGCTTGGGGGGAGGGAGAGGGGTGAACACTGAAGCTTTCTTT. Its translation is CASSLGGGRGVNTEAFF.

This chain joins TRBV6-1 and TRBJ1-4; D gene ambiguous. V lost 4 bases to trimming and J lost 0 bases, with 15 bases between them. Germline V gene sequence: CDR1 MNHNS, CDR2 SASEGT. The CDR3 contains 17 residues. The CDR3 is CASSAQIPLATNEKLFF. The CDR3 region has the DNA TGTGCCAGCAGTGCACAGATCCCACTTGCAACTAATGAAAAACTGTTTTTT.

This chain links TRBV19 with TRBJ1-4; D unclear. From germline, CDR1 is LNHDA and CDR2 SQIVND (reference sequence). This CDR3 region has 14 residues. V lost 6 bases and J 7 bases, leaving 15 bases between the germline ends. CDR3: CASRSDLMGEKLFF. CDR3 DNA sequence: TGTGCCAGTAGGTCAGACTTAATGGGTGAAAAACTGTTTTTT.

The chain has TRBV20-1 and TRBJ2-7; no definite D call. Germline V gene sequence: CDR1 DFQATT, CDR2 SNEGSKA (reference sequence). The V end was cut by 3 bases, the J end by 3 bases, with 6 bases between. The length of the CDR3 is 11 residues. The CDR3 DNA follows: TGCAGTGCTAGGTCAGTCTACGAGCAGTACTTC. Protein: CSARSVYEQYF.

The chain has TRBV5-1 and TRBJ2-3, with 11 positions matching TRBD1. Germline lookup yields CDR1 SGHRS and CDR2 YFSETQ. V lost 4 bases to trimming and J lost 6 bases; unmatched junction nucleotides: 10. The CDR3 runs to 16 residues. CDR3 nucleotide sequence: TGCGCCAGCAGCCTCCAGCCGGGACAGGGGGGGGATACGCAGTATTTT. This sequence encodes CASSLQPGQGGDTQYF.

This clone was observed a handful of times. The rearrangement links TRBV4-1 to TRBJ1-1; no definite D call. This CDR3 has 14 residues. Trimming cost V 2 bases and J 1 base, with 8 bases left between them. Germline loops: CDR1 MGHRA, CDR2 YSYEKL. The CDR3: CASSQPRKNTEAFF. In DNA, the CDR3 is TGCGCCAGCAGCCAACCGAGGAAGAACACTGAAGCTTTCTTT.

V and J are TRBV2 and TRBJ2-7; 12 positions match TRBD2. This CDR3 is 19 amino acids long. Per the germline V gene, CDR1 is SNHLY and CDR2 is FYNNEI. The V and J ends lost 10 bases and 2 bases, in that order; junction bases with no gene match: 21. CDR3 residues: CATQGQGPTSGGLTYEQYF. Written as DNA, the CDR3 is TGTGCCACCCAGGGACAGGGACCGACTAGCGGGGGCCTAACCTACGAGCAGTACTTC.

The chain employs TRBV28 and TRBJ1-1; 10 bases match TRBD1. Germline values: CDR1 MDHEN, CDR2 SYDVKM. The CDR3 loop spans 12 amino acids. V shed 6 bases and J 9 bases; nucleotides not matched to a gene: 4. The CDR3, as DNA: TGTGCCAGCAGGGGGGGACAGGGGAAAGCTTTCTTT. This translates into CASRGGQGKAFF.

CDR3 protein: CASSPGAGRVNTEAFF. The DNA for the CDR3 is TGTGCCAGCAGCCCTGGGGCAGGGAGGGTGAACACTGAAGCTTTCTTT. V gene TRBV5-5 combines with J gene TRBJ1-1, with a tentative D call TRBD1 (5 bases). The V end was cut by 4 bases, the J end by 0 bases, with 16 bases between. The CDR3 is 16 amino acids. Germline-derived CDR1 and CDR2 are SGHKS and YYEKEE (reference sequence).

The rearrangement links TRBV6-7 to TRBJ1-5; D ambiguous. TRBV6-7 is identified as an open reading frame with a role that is uncertain. V gave up 2 bases and J gave up 4 bases, with 9 bases separating them. The CDR3 has 14 residues. The CDR3 DNA reads TGTGCCAGCAGTTACCCAGACACAAATCAGCCCCAGCATTTT. Its protein is CASSYPDTNQPQHF.